Below, 5 T cell receptor beta chains from the same sample are listed, as sequenced in a study of monozygotic twins with inflammatory bowel disease. Following a re-call of the 5' RACE reads, TCRdb has one entry per CDR3 protein and lacks DNA. This sample's clone table lists more than 300,000 distinct CDR3 sequences. Sequencing was done on a sample of blood. The receptors here all came from a human donor with ulcerative colitis or Crohn's disease, or a healthy co-twin of an affected twin (not recorded which).

The J gene is TRBJ1-6, the V gene TRBV27; TCRdb reports TRBD1, a call that lacks DNA to check it against. This CDR3 has 15 residues. The germline V gene has CDR1 MNHEY and CDR2 SMNVEV (reference sequence). CDR3 protein: CASSHLTPGDSPLHF.

The chain employs TRBV3-1 and TRBJ1-4; TCRdb picks TRBD1, but there is no DNA to check that call. The germline gives CDR1 LGHDT, CDR2 YNNKEL (reference sequence). The CDR3 spans 15 residues. CDR3 in amino acids: CASSQVSSTNEKLFF.

This chain connects TRBV5-5 to TRBJ2-5. CDR1 and CDR2 (germline): SGHKS, YYEKEE (reference sequence). The length of the CDR3 is 13 residues. The CDR3 sequence: CASSWTLQETQYF.

The CDR3 is CSATVRTDTQYF. The genes are TRBV20-1 and TRBJ2-3. Germline V gene sequence: CDR1 DFQATT, CDR2 SNEGSKA (reference sequence). The CDR3 contains 12 residues.

V usage is TRBV14 and J usage is TRBJ1-4. This CDR3 spans 13 amino acids. Germline CDR1 is SGHDN and CDR2 is FVKESK. CDR3 amino acids: CASSHLVDEKLFF.